This T cell receptor beta chain is from a study of cytomegalovirus exposure and HLA in healthy donors. Study-wide points: About 150 TCR beta chains were listed as cytomegalovirus-associated. The study had only CMV serostatus as immune exposure information. Later on, an analysis tied 15,000 or so TCR beta sequences to HLA alleles at 0.05 false discovery rate.

CDR1 is SGHNT, CDR2 YYREEE, per germline (reference sequence). The junction had 6 bases not matched to a gene; V was cut back by 1 base and J by 4 bases. The CDR3 extends over 16 amino acids. Use of 60 Vbeta and 13 Jbeta primers characterized the PCR. Per the authors' pipeline: In a later analysis, 10 million to 11 million of tens of millions of unique beta chains occurred in at least two donors. TCRdb's copy holds only in-frame clones and misses some; the assay was immunoSEQ multiplex PCR. V and J calls and clone size are as listed in that table; D and trimming were resolved from the DNA. Here the sample spans under 120,000 clones, around 79% being singletons. A word on this clone: What it binds is unknown.

Sequenced material: PBMCs. The chain couples TRBV5-4 to TRBJ2-2, with TRBD2 matching over 8 bases. This TCR came from a woman aged 40 to 50 in good health and CMV-seronegative. CDR3 nucleotides: TGTGCCAGCAGCTTGAAGACTAGCGCTTCCACCGGGGAGCTGTTTTTT. Translating gives CASSLKTSASTGELFF.